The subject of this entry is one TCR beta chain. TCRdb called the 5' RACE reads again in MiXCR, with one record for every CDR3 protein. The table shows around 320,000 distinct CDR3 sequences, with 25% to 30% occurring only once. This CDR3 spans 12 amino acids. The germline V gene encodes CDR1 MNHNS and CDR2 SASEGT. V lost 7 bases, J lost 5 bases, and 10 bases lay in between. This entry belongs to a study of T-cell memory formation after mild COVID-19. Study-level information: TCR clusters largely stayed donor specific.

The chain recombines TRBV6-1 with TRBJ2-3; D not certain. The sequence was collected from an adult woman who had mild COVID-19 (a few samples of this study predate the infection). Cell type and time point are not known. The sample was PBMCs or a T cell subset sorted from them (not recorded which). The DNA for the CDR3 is TGTGCCAGCACGTTCAGTAGAGATACGCAGTATTTT. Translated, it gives CASTFSRDTQYF.